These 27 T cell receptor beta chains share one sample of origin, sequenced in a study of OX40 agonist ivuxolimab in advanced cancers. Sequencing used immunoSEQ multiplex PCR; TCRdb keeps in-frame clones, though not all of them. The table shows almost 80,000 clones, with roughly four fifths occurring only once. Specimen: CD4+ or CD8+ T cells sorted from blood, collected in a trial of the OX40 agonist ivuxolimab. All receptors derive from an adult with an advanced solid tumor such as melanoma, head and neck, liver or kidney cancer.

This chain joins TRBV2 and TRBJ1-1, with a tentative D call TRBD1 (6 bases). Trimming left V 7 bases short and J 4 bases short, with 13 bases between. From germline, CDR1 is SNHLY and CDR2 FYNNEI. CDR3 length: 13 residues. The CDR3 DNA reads TGTGCCAGCATGGGAGGGGGGGGCACTGAAGCTTTCTTT. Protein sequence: CASMGGGGTEAFF.

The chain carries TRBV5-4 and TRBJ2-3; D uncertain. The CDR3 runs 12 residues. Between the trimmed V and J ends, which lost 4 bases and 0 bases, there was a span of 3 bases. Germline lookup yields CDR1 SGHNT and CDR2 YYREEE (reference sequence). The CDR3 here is CASSGSTDTQYF. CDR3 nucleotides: TGTGCCAGCAGCGGGAGCACAGATACGCAGTATTTT.

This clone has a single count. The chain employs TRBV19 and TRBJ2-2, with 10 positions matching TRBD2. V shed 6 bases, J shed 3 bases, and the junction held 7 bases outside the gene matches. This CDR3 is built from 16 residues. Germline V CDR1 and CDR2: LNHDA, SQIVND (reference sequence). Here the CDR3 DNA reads TGTGCCAGTAGCCCTTGGACTAGCGGCTACACCGGGGAGCTGTTTTTT. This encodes CASSPWTSGYTGELFF.

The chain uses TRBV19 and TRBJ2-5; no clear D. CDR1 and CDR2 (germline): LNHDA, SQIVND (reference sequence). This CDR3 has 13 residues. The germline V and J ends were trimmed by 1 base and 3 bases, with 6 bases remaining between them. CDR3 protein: CASSIASKETQYF. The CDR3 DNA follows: TGTGCCAGTAGTATAGCTTCCAAAGAGACCCAGTACTTC.

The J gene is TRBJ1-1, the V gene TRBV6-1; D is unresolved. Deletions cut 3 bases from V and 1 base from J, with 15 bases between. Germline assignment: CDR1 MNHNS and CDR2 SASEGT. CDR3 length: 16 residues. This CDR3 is CASSDWAGRENTEAFF. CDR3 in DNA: TGTGCCAGCAGTGACTGGGCCGGCCGGGAGAACACTGAAGCTTTCTTT.

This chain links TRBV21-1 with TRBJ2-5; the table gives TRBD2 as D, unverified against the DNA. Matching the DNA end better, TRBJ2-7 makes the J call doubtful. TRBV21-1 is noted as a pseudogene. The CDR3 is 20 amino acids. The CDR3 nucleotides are TGTGCCAGCAGCGACAATGAGAACGGGAGGCTCGGTAAGAACTCCTACGAGCAGTACTTC. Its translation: CASSDNENGRLGKNSYEQYF.

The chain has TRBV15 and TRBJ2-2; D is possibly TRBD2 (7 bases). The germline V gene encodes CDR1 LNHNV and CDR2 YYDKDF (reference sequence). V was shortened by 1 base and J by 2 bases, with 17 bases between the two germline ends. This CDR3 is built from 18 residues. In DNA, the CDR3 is TGTGCCACCAGCAGAGGGCTTCGCGGGGGCCTTAACACCGGGGAGCTGTTTTTT. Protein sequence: CATSRGLRGGLNTGELFF.

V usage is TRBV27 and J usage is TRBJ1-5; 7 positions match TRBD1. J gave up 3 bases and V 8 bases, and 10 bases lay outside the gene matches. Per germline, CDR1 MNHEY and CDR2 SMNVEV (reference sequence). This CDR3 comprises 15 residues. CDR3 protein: CASGNRDRLNQPQHF. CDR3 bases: TGTGCCAGCGGCAATCGGGACAGACTCAATCAGCCCCAGCATTTT.

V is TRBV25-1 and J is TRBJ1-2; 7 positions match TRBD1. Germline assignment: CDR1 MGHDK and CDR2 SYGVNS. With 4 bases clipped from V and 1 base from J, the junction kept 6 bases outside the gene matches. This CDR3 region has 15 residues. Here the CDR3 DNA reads TGTGCCAGCAGTGGTCGGGACAGCATTAACTATGGCTACACCTTC. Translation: CASSGRDSINYGYTF.

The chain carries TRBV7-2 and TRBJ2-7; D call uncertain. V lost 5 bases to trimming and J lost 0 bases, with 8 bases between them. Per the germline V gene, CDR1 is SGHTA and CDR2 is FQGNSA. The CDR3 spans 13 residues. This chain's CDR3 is CASSPGPSYEQYF. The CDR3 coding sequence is TGTGCCAGCAGCCCCGGGCCCTCCTACGAGCAGTACTTC.

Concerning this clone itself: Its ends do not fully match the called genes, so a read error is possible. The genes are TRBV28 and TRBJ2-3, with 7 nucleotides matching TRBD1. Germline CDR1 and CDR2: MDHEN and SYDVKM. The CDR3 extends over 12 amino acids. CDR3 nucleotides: TGTGCCAGCAGTCTTGGACAGGTGTCCCTTCTTTTT. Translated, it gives CASSLGQVSLLF.

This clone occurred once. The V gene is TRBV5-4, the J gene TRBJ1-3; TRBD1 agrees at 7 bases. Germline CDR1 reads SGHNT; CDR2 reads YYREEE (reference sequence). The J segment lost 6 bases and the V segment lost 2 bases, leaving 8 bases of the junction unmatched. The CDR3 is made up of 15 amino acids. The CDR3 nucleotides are TGTGCCAGCAGCTTCACAGGGGCAATGGAAAACACCATATATTTT. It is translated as CASSFTGAMENTIYF.

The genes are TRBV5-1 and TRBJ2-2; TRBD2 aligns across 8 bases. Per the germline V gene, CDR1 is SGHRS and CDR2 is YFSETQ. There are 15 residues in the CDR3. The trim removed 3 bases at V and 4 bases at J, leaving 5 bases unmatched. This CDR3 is CASSWLTSGTGELFF. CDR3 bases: TGCGCCAGCAGCTGGCTAACTAGCGGCACCGGGGAGCTGTTTTTT. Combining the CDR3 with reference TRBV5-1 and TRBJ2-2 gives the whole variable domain KAGVTQTPRYLIKTRGQQVTLSCSPISGHRSVSWYQQTPGQGLQFLFEYFSETQRNKGNFPGRFSGRQFSNSRSEMNVSTLELGDSALYLCASSWLTSGTGELFFGEGSRLTVL.

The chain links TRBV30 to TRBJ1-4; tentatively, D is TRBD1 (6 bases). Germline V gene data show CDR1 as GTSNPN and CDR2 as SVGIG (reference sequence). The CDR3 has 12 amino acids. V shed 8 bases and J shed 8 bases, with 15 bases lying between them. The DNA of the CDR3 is TGTGCCCAAGGGGGAGGTGAAGAAAAACTGTTTTTT. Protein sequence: CAQGGGEEKLFF.

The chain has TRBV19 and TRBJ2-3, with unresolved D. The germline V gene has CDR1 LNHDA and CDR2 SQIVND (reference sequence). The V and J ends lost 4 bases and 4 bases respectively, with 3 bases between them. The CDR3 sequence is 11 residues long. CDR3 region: CASSSADTQYF. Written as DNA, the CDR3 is TGTGCCAGTAGTAGCGCAGATACGCAGTATTTT. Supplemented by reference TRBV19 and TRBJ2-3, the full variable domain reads DGGITQSPKYLFRKEGQNVTLSCEQNLNHDAMYWYRQDPGQGLRLIYYSQIVNDFQKGDIAEGYSVSREKKESFPLTVTSAQKNPTAFYLCASSSADTQYFGPGTRLTVL.

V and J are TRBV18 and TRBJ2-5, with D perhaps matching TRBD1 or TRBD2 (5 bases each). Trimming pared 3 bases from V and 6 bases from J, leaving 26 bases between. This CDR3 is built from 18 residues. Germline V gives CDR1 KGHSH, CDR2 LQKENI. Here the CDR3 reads CASSPVQPGPRAWKTQYF. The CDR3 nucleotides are TGTGCCAGCTCACCGGTGCAACCGGGACCCCGGGCGTGGAAGACCCAGTACTTC.

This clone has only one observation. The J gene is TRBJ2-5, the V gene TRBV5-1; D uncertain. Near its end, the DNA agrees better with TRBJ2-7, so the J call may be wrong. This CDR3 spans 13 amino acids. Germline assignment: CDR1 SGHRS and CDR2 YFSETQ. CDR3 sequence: CASSAYTSYEQYF. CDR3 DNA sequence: TGCGCCAGCAGCGCCTACACCTCCTACGAGCAGTACTTC.

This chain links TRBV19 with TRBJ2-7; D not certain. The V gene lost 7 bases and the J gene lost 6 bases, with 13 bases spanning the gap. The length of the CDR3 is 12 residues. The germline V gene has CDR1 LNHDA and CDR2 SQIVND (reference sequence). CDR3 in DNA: TGTGCCAGTACCCCCCCCAGCCTCGAGCAGTACTTC. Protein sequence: CASTPPSLEQYF.

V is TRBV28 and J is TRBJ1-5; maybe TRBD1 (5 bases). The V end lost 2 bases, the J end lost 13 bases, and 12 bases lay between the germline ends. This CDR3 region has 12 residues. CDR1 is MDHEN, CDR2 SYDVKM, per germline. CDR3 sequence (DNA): TGTGCCAGCAGTTTAGACAGAGAAAGACAGCATTTT. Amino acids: CASSLDRERQHF.

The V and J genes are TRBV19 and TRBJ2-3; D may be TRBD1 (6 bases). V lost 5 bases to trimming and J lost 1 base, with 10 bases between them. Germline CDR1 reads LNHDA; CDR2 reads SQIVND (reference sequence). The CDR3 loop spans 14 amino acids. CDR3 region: CASSSGVGTDTQYF. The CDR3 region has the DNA TGTGCCAGTAGTTCAGGGGTCGGCACAGATACGCAGTATTTT.

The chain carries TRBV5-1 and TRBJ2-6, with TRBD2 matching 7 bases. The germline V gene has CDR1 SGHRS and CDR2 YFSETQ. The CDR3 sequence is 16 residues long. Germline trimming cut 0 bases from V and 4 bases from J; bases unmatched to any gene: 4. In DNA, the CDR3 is TGCGCCAGCAGCTTGGAGGCGGGAGCCGGGGCCAACGTCCTGACTTTC. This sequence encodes CASSLEAGAGANVLTF.

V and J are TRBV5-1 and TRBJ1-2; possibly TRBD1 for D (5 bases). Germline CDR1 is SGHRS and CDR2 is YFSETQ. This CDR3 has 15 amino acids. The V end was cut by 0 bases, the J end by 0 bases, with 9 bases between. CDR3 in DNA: TGCGCCAGCAGCTTGGTGGCGACAGCTAACTATGGCTACACCTTC. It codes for CASSLVATANYGYTF.

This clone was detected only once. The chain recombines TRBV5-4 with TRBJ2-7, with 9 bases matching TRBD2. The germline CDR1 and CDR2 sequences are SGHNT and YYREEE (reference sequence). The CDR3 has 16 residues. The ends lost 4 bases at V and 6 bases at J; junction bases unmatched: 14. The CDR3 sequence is CASSVGQGGRAAEQYF. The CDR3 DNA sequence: TGTGCCAGCAGCGTGGGGCAAGGCGGGAGGGCCGCCGAGCAGTACTTC.

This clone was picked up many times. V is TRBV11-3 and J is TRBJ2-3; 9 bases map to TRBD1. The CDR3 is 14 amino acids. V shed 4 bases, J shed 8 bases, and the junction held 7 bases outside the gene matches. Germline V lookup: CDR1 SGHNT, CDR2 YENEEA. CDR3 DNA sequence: TGTGCCAGCAGCTCCCGGGACAGGGCCCTTACGCAGTATTTT. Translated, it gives CASSSRDRALTQYF.

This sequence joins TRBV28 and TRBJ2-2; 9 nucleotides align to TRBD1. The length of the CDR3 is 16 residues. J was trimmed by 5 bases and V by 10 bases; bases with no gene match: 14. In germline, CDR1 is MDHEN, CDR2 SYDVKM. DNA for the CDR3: TGTGCCACCCAGTTCCCTTACAGGGGGCGGACCGGGGAGCTGTTTTTT. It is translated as CATQFPYRGRTGELFF.

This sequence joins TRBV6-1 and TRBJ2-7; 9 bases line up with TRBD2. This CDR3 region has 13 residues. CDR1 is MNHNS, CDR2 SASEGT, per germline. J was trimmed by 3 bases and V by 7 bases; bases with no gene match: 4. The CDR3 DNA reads TGTGCCAGCAAGCGGGAGGCACGCTACGAGCAGTACTTC. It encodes CASKREARYEQYF.

The CDR3 is CATSRDITAQYF. CDR3 coding DNA: TGTGCCACCAGCAGAGATATTACGGCGCAGTACTTC. The V and J genes are TRBV15 and TRBJ2-7; D is unclear. Between the trimmed V and J ends, which lost 0 bases and 9 bases, there was a span of 9 bases. Germline lookup yields CDR1 LNHNV and CDR2 YYDKDF (reference sequence). This CDR3 region has 12 residues.